This entry is about one TCR beta chain. Its specificity is not known. This sample stems from a study of response to subunit inactivated influenza vaccine. Study-level results: Researchers suggested that each seasonal influenza vaccination recruits few new T cells.

A single record per CDR3 protein comes from TCRdb applying MiXCR to the RT-PCR reads. The table has almost 250,000 distinct CDR3 sequences, roughly an eighth seen once. V was trimmed by 5 bases and J by 5 bases, leaving 16 bases between them. CDR3 length: 15 amino acids. The germline CDR1 and CDR2 sequences are MDHEN and SYDVKM. The sample was non-naive T cells sorted from PBMCs, taken less than 15 days before vaccination. The chain has TRBV28 and TRBJ1-5, with a weak D call TRBD1 (5 bases). This receptor was taken from a man aged 50-59 years who received an inactivated influenza vaccine. The CDR3 DNA reads as TGTGCCAGCAGTCTAGGGACCCTACCCCATCAGCCCCAGCATTTT. It codes for CASSLGTLPHQPQHF.